The sample holds one count of the clone carrying this TCR beta chain. Antigen specificity is unknown. Not enrolled were patients with uncontrolled infection, other autoimmune disease, pregnancy or lactation. The sample comes from a study of T cells in Graves' hyperthyroidism and ophthalmopathy. Notes on the study in general: Model-based prediction identified ophthalmopathy a median 6.5 months prior to its onset. Also found in blood were most expanded thyroid clonotypes above 0.001.

Amplified TCR beta CDR3 regions derived from RNA transcripts. In the first-round RT-PCR of the TCR CDR3, the HTBI primer set was used. TCRdb re-derived calls from the multiplex PCR reads in MiXCR, one entry per CDR3 protein. The table has around 600,000 distinct CDR3 sequences, just under 45% seen once. Germline V CDR1 and CDR2: KGHDR, SFDVKD. The CDR3 runs 12 residues. V was pared by 7 bases and J by 8 bases, with 7 bases of the junction left unmatched. This chain uses TRBV24-1 with TRBJ2-7, with 7 bases matching TRBD1. The TCR was taken from an adult man with Graves' disease, either hyperthyroidism or ophthalmopathy (not recorded which). Source material: peripheral blood or thyroid tissue (not recorded which). CDR3 sequence: CATSRTGNQQYF. The DNA of the CDR3 is TGTGCCACCAGCCGGACAGGAAACCAGCAGTACTTC.